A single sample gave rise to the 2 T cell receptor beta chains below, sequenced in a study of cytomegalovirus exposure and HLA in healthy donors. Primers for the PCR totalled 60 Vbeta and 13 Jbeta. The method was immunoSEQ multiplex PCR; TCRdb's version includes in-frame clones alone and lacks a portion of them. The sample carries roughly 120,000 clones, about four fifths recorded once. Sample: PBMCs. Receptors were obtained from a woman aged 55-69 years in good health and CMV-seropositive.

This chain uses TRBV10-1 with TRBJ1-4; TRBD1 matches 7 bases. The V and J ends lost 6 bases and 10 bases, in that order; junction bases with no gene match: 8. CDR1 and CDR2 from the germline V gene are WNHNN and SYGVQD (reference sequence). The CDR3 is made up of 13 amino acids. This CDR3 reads CASSVRGLGKLFF. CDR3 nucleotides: TGCGCCAGCAGCGTAAGGGGGCTCGGAAAACTGTTTTTT.

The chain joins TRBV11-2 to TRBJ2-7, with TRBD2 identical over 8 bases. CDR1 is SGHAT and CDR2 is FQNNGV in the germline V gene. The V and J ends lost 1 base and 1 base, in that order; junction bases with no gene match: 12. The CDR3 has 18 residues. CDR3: CASSLGGRKSGSSYEQYF. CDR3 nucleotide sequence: TGTGCCAGCAGCTTAGGGGGGAGGAAAAGCGGGAGTTCCTACGAGCAGTACTTC.